One sample yielded the 5 T cell receptor beta chains listed below, sequenced in a study of blood T cell repertoires in COVID-19. Assay: immunoSEQ multiplex PCR; the TCRdb copy retains only in-frame clones and omits some. The sample has 200,000 to 250,000 clones, roughly nine tenths seen once. The source material was peripheral blood. The receptor set was obtained from a man aged 55 to 70 with COVID-19, enrolled during active disease.

V gene TRBV7-3 combines with J gene TRBJ2-3; 14 bases agree with TRBD2. The CDR3 consists of 18 residues. Unmatched junction bases numbered 10, after V lost 4 bases and J lost 4 bases. In germline, CDR1 is SGHTA, CDR2 FQGTGA. The DNA of the CDR3 is TGTGCCAGCAGCTACGGGGGACTAGCGGGAGTTTCGTCAGATACGCAGTATTTT. It codes for CASSYGGLAGVSSDTQYF.

The CDR3 DNA sequence: TGTGCCAGCAGCCAAGTGAGGGGGCGTAATTCACCCCTCCACTTT. Its translation: CASSQVRGRNSPLHF. The chain couples TRBV3-1 (or the pseudogene TRBV3-2) to TRBJ1-6; 7 positions match TRBD1. Germline V gene lookup returns CDR1 LGHDT and CDR2 YNNKEL (reference sequence). The ends lost 1 base at V and 6 bases at J; junction bases unmatched: 3. The CDR3 contains 15 residues.

The CDR3 coding sequence is TGTGCCAGCAGTTCTTTCGATAATTCACCCCTCCACTTT. The encoded protein is CASSSFDNSPLHF. The chain links TRBV27 to TRBJ1-6; D gene ambiguous. This CDR3 contains 13 residues. Trimming removed 4 bases at V and 5 bases at J, with 6 bases between. Looked up from germline, CDR1 is MNHEY and CDR2 is SMNVEV (reference sequence).

The CDR3 spells CASSLEPFSYEQYF. In nucleotides, the CDR3 is TGCGCCAGCAGCTTGGAGCCCTTCTCCTACGAGCAGTACTTC. The chain couples TRBV5-1 to TRBJ2-7, with D unclear. V gave up 0 bases and J gave up 0 bases, with 7 bases separating them. The V gene's germline CDR1 is SGHRS and CDR2 YFSETQ. The CDR3 extends over 14 amino acids.

The genes are TRBV7-8 and TRBJ1-3; maybe TRBD1 (5 bases). CDR3 length equals 16 residues. V lost 4 bases to trimming and J lost 2 bases, with 15 bases between them. Germline V CDR1 and CDR2: SGHVS, FQNEAQ. The CDR3, as DNA: TGTGCCAGCAGCTCTCGGGGGGTCAATACTGGAAACACCATATATTTT. Encoded protein: CASSSRGVNTGNTIYF.